This T cell receptor beta chain was identified during a study of T cells in tuberculosis. This clone has just one count. Other DNA sequences in the same sample also yield this CDR3. Chain pairing is unknown; alpha and beta were sequenced separately. Repertoires were generated with immunoSEQ multiplex PCR, while TCRdb's copy carries only in-frame clones and drops some. The data show about 88,000 clones, approximately 91% seen once. Cells were sorted from thawed PBMC rested overnight and stained with GMM-loaded CD1B tetramer, viability dye and anti-CD3. C32 glucose monomycolate from Rhodococcus equi was loaded onto the CD1B tetramers. Before cryopreservation, the sorted PBMC lost their CD14-expressing monocytes. From each donor, some 91,000 tetramer-negative cells were sorted. V lost 0 bases and J lost 1, with 5 bases in between. This CDR3 region has 14 residues. Germline CDR1 reads KGHSH; CDR2 reads LQKENI.

The sequence derives from an adult woman with latent tuberculosis. Sequencing was carried out using CD1b-GMM tetramer-negative cells sorted from PBMCs. The chain employs TRBV18 and TRBJ2-3, with D uncertain. Written as DNA, the CDR3 is TGTGCCAGCTCACCACCGAGCCGCACAGATACGCAGTATTTT. It specifies CASSPPSRTDTQYF.